This T cell receptor beta chain was captured by sequencing in a study of blood T cell repertoires in COVID-19. Study-level background: Some COVID-19 samples were acute and others convalescent; all came from the United States, Italy and Spain. In each case, the material was cDNA or gDNA derived from T cells, B-cell-depleted T cells, or PBMCs.

Original data processing: Counts of nucleated cells, estimated from reference gene primer amplification, were obtained. Generated by immunoSEQ multiplex PCR, the TCRdb table keeps only in-frame clones and is missing some. V and J calls plus clone size are reproduced from that table; the DNA served to infer D and trimming. The sample records more than 90,000 clones, about 80% being singletons. Germline V gene sequence: CDR1 SGDLS, CDR2 YYNGEE. The CDR3 length is 15 residues. V was clipped by 1 base and J by 1 base, with 11 bases between them. The clonotype originates from a human donor in a cohort sampled during active COVID-19. Sequencing was done on a sample of peripheral blood. The chain joins TRBV9 to TRBJ1-1; TRBD1 is a possible D gene (6 bases). CDR3 in DNA: TGTGCCAGCAGCGTACAGGGGTTCGCGAACACTGAAGCTTTCTTT. Translated, it gives CASSVQGFANTEAFF.